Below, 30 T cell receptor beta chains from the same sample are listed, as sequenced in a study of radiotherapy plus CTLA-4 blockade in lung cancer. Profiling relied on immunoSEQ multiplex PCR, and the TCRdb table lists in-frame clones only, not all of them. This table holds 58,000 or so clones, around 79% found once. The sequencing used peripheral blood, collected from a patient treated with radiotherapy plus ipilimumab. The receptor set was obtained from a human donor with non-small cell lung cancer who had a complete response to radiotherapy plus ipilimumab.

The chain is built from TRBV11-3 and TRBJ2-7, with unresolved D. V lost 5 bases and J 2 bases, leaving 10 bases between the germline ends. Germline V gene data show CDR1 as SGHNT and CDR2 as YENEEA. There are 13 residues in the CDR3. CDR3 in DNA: TGTGCCAGCAGCGTGTACGGAGCCTACGAGCAGTACGTC. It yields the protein CASSVYGAYEQYV.

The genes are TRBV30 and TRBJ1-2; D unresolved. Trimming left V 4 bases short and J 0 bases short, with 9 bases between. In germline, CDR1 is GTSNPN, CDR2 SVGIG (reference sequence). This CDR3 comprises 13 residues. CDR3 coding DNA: TGTGCCTGGAATGTCATGTCTAACTATGGCTACACCTTC. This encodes CAWNVMSNYGYTF.

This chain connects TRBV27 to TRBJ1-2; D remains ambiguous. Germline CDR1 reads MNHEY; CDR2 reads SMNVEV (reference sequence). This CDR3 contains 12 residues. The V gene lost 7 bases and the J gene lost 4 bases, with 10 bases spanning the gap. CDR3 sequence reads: CASKDGVYGYTF. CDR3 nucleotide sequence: TGTGCCAGCAAGGACGGGGTCTATGGCTACACCTTC.

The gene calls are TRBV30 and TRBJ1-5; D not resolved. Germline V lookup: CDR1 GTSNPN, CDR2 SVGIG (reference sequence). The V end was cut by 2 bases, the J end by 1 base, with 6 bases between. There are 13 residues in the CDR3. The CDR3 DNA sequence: TGTGCCTGGAGTAGAGGGAGCAATCAGCCCCAGCATTTT. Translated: CAWSRGSNQPQHF.

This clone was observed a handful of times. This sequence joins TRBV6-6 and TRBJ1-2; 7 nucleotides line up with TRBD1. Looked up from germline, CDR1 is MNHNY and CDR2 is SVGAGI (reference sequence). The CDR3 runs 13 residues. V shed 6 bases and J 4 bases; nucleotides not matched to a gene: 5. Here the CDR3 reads CASREDRPYGYTF. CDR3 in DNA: TGTGCCAGCAGGGAGGACAGGCCCTATGGCTACACCTTC.

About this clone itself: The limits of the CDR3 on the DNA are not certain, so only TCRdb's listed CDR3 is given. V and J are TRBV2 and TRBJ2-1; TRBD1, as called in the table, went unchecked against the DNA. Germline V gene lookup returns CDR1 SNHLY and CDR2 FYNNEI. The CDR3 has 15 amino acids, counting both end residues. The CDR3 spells CASILDRTIVNEQFF.

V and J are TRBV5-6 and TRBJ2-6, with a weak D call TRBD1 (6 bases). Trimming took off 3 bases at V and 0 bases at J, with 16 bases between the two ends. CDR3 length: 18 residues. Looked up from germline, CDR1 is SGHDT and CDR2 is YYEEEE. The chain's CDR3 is CASSSGILQGSGANVLTF. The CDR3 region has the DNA TGTGCCAGCAGCTCCGGGATCTTACAGGGCTCTGGGGCCAACGTCCTGACTTTC.

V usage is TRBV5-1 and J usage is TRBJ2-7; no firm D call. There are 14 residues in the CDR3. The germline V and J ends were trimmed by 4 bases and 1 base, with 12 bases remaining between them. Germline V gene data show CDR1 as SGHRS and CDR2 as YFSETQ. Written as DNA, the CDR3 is TGCGCCAGCAGCCCCTTCGACACGTCCTACGAGCAGTACTTC. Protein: CASSPFDTSYEQYF. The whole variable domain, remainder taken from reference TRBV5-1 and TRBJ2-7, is KAGVTQTPRYLIKTRGQQVTLSCSPISGHRSVSWYQQTPGQGLQFLFEYFSETQRNKGNFPGRFSGRQFSNSRSEMNVSTLELGDSALYLCASSPFDTSYEQYFGPGTRLTVT.

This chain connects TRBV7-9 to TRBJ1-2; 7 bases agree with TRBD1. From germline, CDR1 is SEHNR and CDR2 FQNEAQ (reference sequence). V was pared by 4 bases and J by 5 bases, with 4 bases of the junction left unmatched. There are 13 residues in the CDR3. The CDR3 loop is CASSSTGSYGYTF. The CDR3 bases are TGTGCCAGCAGCTCGACAGGGTCTTATGGCTACACCTTC. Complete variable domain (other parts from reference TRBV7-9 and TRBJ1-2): DTGVSQNPRHKITKRGQNVTFRCDPISEHNRLYWYRQTLGQGPEFLTYFQNEAQLEKSRLLSDRFSAERPKGSFSTLEIQRTEQGDSAMYLCASSSTGSYGYTFGSGTRLTVV.

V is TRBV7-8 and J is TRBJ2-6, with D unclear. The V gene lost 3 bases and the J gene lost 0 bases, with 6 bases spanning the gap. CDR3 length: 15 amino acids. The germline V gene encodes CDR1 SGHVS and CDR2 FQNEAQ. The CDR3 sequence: CASSLRFSGANVLTF. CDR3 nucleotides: TGTGCCAGCAGCTTGCGTTTCTCTGGGGCCAACGTCCTGACTTTC.

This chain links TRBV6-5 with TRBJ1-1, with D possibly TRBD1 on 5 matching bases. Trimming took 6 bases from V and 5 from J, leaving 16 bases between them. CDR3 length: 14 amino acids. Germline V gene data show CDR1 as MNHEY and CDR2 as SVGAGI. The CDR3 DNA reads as TGTGCCAGCAGGTTAGACAGTCTGGCGACTGAAGCTTTCTTT. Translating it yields CASRLDSLATEAFF.

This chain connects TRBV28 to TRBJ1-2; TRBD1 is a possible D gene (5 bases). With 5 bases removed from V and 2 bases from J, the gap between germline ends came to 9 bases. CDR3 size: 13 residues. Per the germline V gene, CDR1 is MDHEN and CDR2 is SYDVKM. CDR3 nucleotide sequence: TGTGCCAGCAGTCTAGGGGTCAACTATGGCTACACCTTC. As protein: CASSLGVNYGYTF.

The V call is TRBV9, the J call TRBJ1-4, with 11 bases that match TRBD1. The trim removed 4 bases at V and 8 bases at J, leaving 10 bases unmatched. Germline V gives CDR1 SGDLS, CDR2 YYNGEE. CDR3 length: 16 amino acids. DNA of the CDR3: TGTGCCAGCAGCTATACCGGGACAGGGGGTGAGGAAAAACTGTTTTTT. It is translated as CASSYTGTGGEEKLFF.

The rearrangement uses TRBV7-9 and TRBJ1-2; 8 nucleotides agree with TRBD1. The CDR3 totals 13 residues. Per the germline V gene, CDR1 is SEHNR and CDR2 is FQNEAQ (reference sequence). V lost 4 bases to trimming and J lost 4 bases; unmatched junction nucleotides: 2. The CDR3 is CASSSTGAYGYTF. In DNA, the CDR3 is TGTGCCAGCAGCTCGACAGGGGCCTATGGCTACACCTTC.

DNA for the CDR3: TGTGCCAGCAGTTATTCCCACAGAAGCAACTATGGCTACACCTTC. Translated: CASSYSHRSNYGYTF. J is TRBJ1-2 and V is TRBV6-5; D not resolved. Per germline, CDR1 MNHEY and CDR2 SVGAGI. The CDR3 runs 15 residues. V lost 3 bases, J lost 2 bases, and 13 bases lay in between.

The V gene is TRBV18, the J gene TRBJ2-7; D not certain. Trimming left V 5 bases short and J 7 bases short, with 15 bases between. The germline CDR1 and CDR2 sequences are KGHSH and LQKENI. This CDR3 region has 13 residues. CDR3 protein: CASSSSEMREQYF. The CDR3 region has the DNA TGTGCCAGCTCATCAAGTGAAATGCGGGAGCAGTACTTC. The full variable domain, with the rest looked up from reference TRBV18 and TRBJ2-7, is NAGVMQNPRHLVRRRGQEARLRCSPMKGHSHVYWYRQLPEEGLKFMVYLQKENIIDESGMPKERFSAEFPKEGPSILRIQQVVRGDSAAYFCASSSSEMREQYFGPGTRLTVT.

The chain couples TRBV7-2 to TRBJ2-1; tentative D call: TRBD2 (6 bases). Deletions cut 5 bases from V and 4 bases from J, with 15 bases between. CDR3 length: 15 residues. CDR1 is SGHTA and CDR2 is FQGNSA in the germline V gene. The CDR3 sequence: CASSGWDFSYNEQFF. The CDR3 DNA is TGTGCCAGCAGCGGATGGGACTTTTCATACAATGAGCAGTTCTTC.

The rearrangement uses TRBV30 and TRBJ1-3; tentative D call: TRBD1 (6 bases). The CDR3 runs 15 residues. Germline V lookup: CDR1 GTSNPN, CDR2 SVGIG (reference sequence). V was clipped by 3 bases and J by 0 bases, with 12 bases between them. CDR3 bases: TGTGCCTGGAGACGAACAGGGTCCTCTGGAAACACCATATATTTT. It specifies CAWRRTGSSGNTIYF. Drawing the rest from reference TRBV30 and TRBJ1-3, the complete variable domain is SQTIHQWPATLVQPVGSPLSLECTVEGTSNPNLYWYRQAAGRGLQLLFYSVGIGQISSEVPQNLSASRPQDRQFILSSKKLLLSDSGFYLCAWRRTGSSGNTIYFGEGSWLTVV.

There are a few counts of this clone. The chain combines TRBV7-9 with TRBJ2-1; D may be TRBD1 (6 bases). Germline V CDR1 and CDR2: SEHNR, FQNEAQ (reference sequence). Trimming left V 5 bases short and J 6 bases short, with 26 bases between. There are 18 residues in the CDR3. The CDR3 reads CASSVWQGRTHLTNEQFF. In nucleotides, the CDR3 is TGTGCCAGCAGCGTGTGGCAGGGGCGCACTCACCTAACCAATGAGCAGTTCTTC.

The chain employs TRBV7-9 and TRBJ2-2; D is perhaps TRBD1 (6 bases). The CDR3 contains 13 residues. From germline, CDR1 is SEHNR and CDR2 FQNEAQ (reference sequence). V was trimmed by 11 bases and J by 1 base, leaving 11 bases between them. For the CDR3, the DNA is TGTGCCTTGGACAGAGAGAACACCGGGGAGCTGTTTTTT. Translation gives CALDRENTGELFF.

Here the CDR3 reads CASSLRTLGNQPQHF. CDR3 bases: TGTGCCAGCAGTTTGAGGACTTTGGGCAATCAGCCCCAGCATTTT. The rearrangement joins TRBV28 to TRBJ1-5; D remains ambiguous. The CDR3 covers 15 residues. V was trimmed by 3 bases and J by 2 bases, leaving 11 bases between them. Germline V gives CDR1 MDHEN, CDR2 SYDVKM.

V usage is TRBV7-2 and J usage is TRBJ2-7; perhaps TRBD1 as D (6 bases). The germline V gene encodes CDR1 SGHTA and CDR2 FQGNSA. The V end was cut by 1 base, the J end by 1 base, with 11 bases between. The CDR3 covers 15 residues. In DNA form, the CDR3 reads TGTGCCAGCAGCTTAGTACAGGGTGCATCCTACGAGCAGTACTTC. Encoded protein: CASSLVQGASYEQYF.

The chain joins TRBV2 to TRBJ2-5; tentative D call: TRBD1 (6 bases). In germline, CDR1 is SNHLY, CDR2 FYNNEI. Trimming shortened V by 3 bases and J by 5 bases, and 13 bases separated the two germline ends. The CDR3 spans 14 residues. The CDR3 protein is CASSDLGGRETQYF. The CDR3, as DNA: TGTGCCAGCAGTGATTTAGGGGGTCGGGAGACCCAGTACTTC.

CDR3 amino acids: CASSRDSGYGYTF. Written as DNA, the CDR3 is TGTGCCAGCAGCCGGGACAGCGGATATGGCTACACCTTC. The J gene is TRBJ1-2, the V gene TRBV7-6, with 7 bases identical to TRBD1. The CDR3 runs to 13 residues. The germline CDR1 and CDR2 sequences are SGHVS and FNYEAQ. J was trimmed by 5 bases and V by 5 bases; bases with no gene match: 5.

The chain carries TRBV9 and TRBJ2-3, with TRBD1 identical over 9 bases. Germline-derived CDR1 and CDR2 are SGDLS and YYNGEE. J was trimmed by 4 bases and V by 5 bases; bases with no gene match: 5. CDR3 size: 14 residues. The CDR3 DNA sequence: TGTGCCAGCAGTTACAGGGGGCAATCAGATACGCAGTATTTT. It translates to CASSYRGQSDTQYF.

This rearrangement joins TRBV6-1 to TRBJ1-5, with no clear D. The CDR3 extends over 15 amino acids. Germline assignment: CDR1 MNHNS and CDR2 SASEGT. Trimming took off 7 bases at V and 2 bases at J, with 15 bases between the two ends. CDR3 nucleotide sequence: TGTGCCAGCACCATGGCAGACCGGGGCAATCAGCCCCAGCATTTT. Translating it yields CASTMADRGNQPQHF.

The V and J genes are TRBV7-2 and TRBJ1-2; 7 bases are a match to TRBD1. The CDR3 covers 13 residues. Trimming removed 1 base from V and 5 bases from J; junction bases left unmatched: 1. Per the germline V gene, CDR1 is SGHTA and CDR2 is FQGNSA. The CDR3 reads CASSLGQGYGYTF. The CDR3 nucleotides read TGTGCCAGCAGCTTAGGACAGGGATATGGCTACACCTTC.

The CDR3: CASNPTRQGFLEETQYF. The CDR3 DNA is TGCGCCAGCAACCCAACCCGACAGGGGTTTTTGGAAGAGACCCAGTACTTC. The chain couples TRBV5-1 to TRBJ2-5, with 8 bases matching TRBD1. This CDR3 has 17 amino acids. Germline values: CDR1 SGHRS, CDR2 YFSETQ. Trimming took 6 bases from V and 3 from J; bases not matched to a gene: 16.

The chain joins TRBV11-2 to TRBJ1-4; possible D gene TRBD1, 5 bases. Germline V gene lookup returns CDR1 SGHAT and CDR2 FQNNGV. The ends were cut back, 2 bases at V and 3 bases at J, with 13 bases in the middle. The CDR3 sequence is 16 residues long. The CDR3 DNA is TGTGCCAGCAGCTTAATTAAGGGCAGGGCTAATGAAAAACTGTTTTTT. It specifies CASSLIKGRANEKLFF.

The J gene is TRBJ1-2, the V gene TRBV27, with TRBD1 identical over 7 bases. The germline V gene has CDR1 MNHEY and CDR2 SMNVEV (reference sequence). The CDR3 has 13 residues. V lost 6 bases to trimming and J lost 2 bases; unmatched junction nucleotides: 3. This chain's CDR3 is CASRRDRNYGYTF. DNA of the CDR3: TGTGCCAGCAGGCGGGACAGAAACTATGGCTACACCTTC.